The sequence of this T cell receptor (beta chain) was determined in a study of blood T cell repertoires in COVID-19. Germline V gene sequence: CDR1 LNHDA, CDR2 SQIVND (reference sequence). Germline trimming cut 5 bases from V and 3 bases from J; bases unmatched to any gene: 1. This CDR3 spans 13 amino acids. Generated by immunoSEQ multiplex PCR, the TCRdb table keeps only in-frame clones and is missing some. This sample has about 200,000 clones, with 85% to 90% found just once. Turning to this clone: This same CDR3 is encoded by further DNA sequences in the sample.

The Seattle site enrolled patients during active infection and followed them longitudinally. This clonotype was obtained from a woman aged 50 to 60 with COVID-19, enrolled during active disease. The chain couples TRBV19 to TRBJ1-1; TRBD1 aligns across 9 bases. The sequenced sample was peripheral blood. In DNA, the CDR3 is TGTGCCAGTAGTTGGACAGGGGACACTGAAGCTTTCTTT. Translating gives CASSWTGDTEAFF.